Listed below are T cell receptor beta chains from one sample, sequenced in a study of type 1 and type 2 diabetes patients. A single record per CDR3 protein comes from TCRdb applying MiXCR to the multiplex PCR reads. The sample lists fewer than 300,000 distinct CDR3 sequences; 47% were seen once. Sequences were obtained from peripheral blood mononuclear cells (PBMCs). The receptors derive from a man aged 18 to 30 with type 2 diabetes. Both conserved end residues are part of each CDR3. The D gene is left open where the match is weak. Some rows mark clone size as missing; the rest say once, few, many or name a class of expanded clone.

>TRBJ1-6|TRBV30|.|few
CAWTSLGRAFNPPLHF
TGTGCCTGGACTTCCCTGGGAAGGGCCTTTAATCCACCCCTCCACTTT
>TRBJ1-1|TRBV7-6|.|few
CASSEGHGTNTEAFF
TGTGCCAGCAGCGAAGGACACGGAACGAACACTGAAGCTTTCTTT
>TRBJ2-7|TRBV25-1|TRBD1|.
CASGDRVYEQYF
TGTGCCAGCGGGGACAGGGTCTACGAGCAGTACTTC
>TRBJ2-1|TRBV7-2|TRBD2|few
CASSLLSGRGYNEQFF
TGTGCCAGCAGCTTGCTTAGCGGGAGGGGCTACAATGAGCAGTTCTTC
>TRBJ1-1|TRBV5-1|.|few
CASSLARGRTEAFF
TGCGCCAGCAGCTTGGCCCGGGGCCGCACTGAAGCTTTCTTT
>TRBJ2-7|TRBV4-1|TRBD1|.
CASSQDRGLFGEQYF
TGCGCCAGCAGCCAAGACAGGGGGCTGTTTGGGGAGCAGTACTTC
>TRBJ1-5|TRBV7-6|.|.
CASNGKPQHF
TGTGCCAGCAATGGGAAGCCCCAGCATTTT
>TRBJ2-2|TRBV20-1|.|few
CSARYRNTGELFF
TGCAGTGCTAGATACAGGAACACCGGGGAGCTGTTTTTT
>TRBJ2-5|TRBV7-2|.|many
CASSLRRQETQYF
TGTGCCAGCAGCTTACGACGGCAAGAGACCCAGTACTTC
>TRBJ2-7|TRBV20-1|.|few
CSARGQGLYEQYF
TGCAGTGCTAGAGGACAGGGACTCTACGAGCAGTACTTC
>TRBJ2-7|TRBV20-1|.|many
CSARQGLYEQYF
TGCAGTGCTAGACAGGGGCTCTACGAGCAGTACTTC
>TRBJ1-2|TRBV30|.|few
CAWSVRGDGGYTF
TGTGCCTGGAGTGTGAGAGGGGATGGTGGCTACACCTTC
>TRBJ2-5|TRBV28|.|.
CASNGGGTGETQYF
TGTGCCAGCAACGGTGGGGGGACTGGTGAGACCCAGTACTTC
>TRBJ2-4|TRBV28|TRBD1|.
CASSFEGAIAKNIQYF
TGTGCCAGCAGTTTCGAGGGGGCTATAGCCAAAAACATTCAGTACTTC
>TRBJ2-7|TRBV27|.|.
CASSATGASYEQYF
TGTGCCAGCAGCGCGACAGGTGCCTCCTACGAGCAGTACTTC
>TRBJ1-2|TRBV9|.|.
CASSVNTGTNYGYTF
TGTGCCAGCAGCGTAAATACAGGGACGAACTATGGCTACACCTTC
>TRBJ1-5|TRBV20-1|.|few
CSARDGHNQPQHF
TGCAGTGCTCGGGACGGGCACAATCAGCCCCAGCATTTT
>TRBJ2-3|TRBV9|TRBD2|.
CASSVGSSGNTDTQYF
TGTGCCAGCAGCGTAGGCAGTAGCGGGAACACAGATACGCAGTATTTT
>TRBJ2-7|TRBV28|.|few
CASADTHSYEQYF
TGTGCCAGCGCGGACACCCACTCCTACGAGCAGTACTTC
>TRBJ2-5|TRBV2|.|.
CASDGKDLGQQETQYF
TGTGCCAGCGATGGGAAGGATCTGGGACAACAAGAGACCCAGTACTTC
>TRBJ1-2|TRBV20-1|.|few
CSARVNYGYTF
TGCAGTGCCAGGGTTAACTATGGCTACACCTTC
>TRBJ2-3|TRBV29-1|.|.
CSVGVASTDTQYF
TGCAGCGTTGGGGTGGCTAGCACAGATACGCAGTATTTT
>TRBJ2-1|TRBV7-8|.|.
CASSLKPPTTIYNEQFF
TGTGCCAGCAGCTTGAAACCCCCCACCACTATCTACAATGAGCAGTTCTTC
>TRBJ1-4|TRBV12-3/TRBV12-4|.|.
CASSLGSNNEKLFF
TGTGCCAGCAGTTTAGGATCCAATAATGAAAAACTGTTTTTT
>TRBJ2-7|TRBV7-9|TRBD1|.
CASSPWTGDDEQYF
TGTGCCAGCAGCCCGTGGACAGGGGACGACGAGCAGTACTTC
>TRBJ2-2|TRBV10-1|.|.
CASRRESNTGELFF
TGCGCCAGCAGAAGAGAGTCGAACACCGGGGAGCTGTTTTTT
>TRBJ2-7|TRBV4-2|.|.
CASSQEASSYEQYF
TGTGCCAGCAGCCAGGAAGCTAGCTCCTACGAGCAGTACTTC